These 20 T cell receptor beta chains share one sample of origin, sequenced in a study of OX40 agonist ivuxolimab in advanced cancers. Some clones are missing from TCRdb's copy, which holds only in-frame ones; the method was immunoSEQ multiplex PCR. The sample includes tens of thousands of clones, roughly 88% of them seen just once. This specimen consisted of CD4+ or CD8+ T cells sorted from blood, obtained in a trial of the OX40 agonist ivuxolimab. The receptors derive from an adult with an advanced solid tumor such as melanoma, head and neck, liver or kidney cancer.

The V call is TRBV4-2, the J call TRBJ2-1, with D tentatively TRBD1 or TRBD2 (5 bases each). Trimming stripped 0 bases from V and 8 bases from J, with 11 bases between. The CDR3 totals 14 residues. The V gene's germline CDR1 is LGHNA and CDR2 YNFKEQ. CDR3 in amino acids: CASSQDLGRDEQFF. DNA for the CDR3: TGTGCCAGCAGCCAAGATTTGGGGCGGGATGAGCAGTTCTTC.

This chain joins TRBV15 and TRBJ1-6; 7 bases line up with TRBD1. Germline CDR1 reads LNHNV; CDR2 reads YYDKDF (reference sequence). The J segment lost 10 bases and the V segment lost 5 bases, leaving 14 bases of the junction unmatched. CDR3 length: 16 amino acids. The CDR3 loop reads CATSGSRDSVQSPLHF. The DNA of the CDR3 is TGTGCCACCAGCGGCTCCCGGGACAGTGTCCAGTCACCCCTCCACTTT.

This clone has only a few counts. This sample also contains other DNA sequences that code for the same CDR3. The chain links TRBV18 to TRBJ2-7; D is possibly TRBD2 (5 bases). The ends were cut back, 0 bases at V and 6 bases at J, with 6 bases in the middle. Germline V gene sequence: CDR1 KGHSH, CDR2 LQKENI. The CDR3 sequence is 12 residues long. CDR3 DNA: TGTGCCAGCTCACCACCGGCGGGCGAGCAGTACTTC. Its protein product is CASSPPAGEQYF.

The chain recombines TRBV7-2 with TRBJ1-2, with D unclear. CDR1 and CDR2 from the germline V gene are SGHTA and FQGNSA. This CDR3 region has 12 residues. Trimming shortened V by 5 bases and J by 2 bases, and 6 bases separated the two germline ends. The CDR3 coding sequence is TGTGCCAGCAGCCAAAGCAACTATGGCTACACCTTC. Translating gives CASSQSNYGYTF.

The chain couples TRBV6-1 to TRBJ2-7, with 7 positions matching TRBD1. There are 13 residues in the CDR3. Germline V gene sequence: CDR1 MNHNS, CDR2 SASEGT. V shed 6 bases and J 2 bases; nucleotides not matched to a gene: 4. CDR3 loop: CASRGQPAYEQYF. CDR3 DNA: TGTGCCAGCAGGGGACAGCCAGCCTACGAGCAGTACTTC.

The CDR3 loop is CASSQFVGADTQYF. CDR3 nucleotide sequence: TGTGCCAGCAGCCAATTCGTAGGTGCAGATACGCAGTATTTT. The rearrangement links TRBV14 to TRBJ2-3; D is unclear. From germline, CDR1 is SGHDN and CDR2 FVKESK. This CDR3 is 14 amino acids long. V lost 2 bases and J lost 4, with 10 bases in between.

The chain has TRBV6-5 and TRBJ1-5; D is undetermined. Per the germline V gene, CDR1 is MNHEY and CDR2 is SVGAGI. V lost 5 bases and J lost 8, with 7 bases in between. The CDR3 is made up of 11 amino acids. The CDR3 bases are TGTGCCAGCAGTGGACGGGAGCCCCAGCATTTT. This encodes CASSGREPQHF.

The chain employs TRBV9 and TRBJ2-7; 7 nucleotides align to TRBD2. CDR3 size: 14 residues. From germline, CDR1 is SGDLS and CDR2 YYNGEE. Germline trimming cut 4 bases from V and 0 bases from J; bases unmatched to any gene: 4. CDR3 nucleotide sequence: TGTGCCAGCAGCATCAGCGGGAACTCCTACGAGCAGTACTTC. Translation: CASSISGNSYEQYF.

The V and J genes are TRBV28 and TRBJ2-1; TRBD2 might be the D (6 bases). Germline V gives CDR1 MDHEN, CDR2 SYDVKM. V was cut by 3 bases and J by 6 bases, with 15 bases left in between. The CDR3 sequence is 15 residues long. CDR3: CASSFGTHRANEQFF. CDR3 DNA: TGTGCCAGCAGTTTCGGGACTCACCGGGCCAATGAGCAGTTCTTC.

The V and J genes are TRBV7-6 and TRBJ1-1; the match to TRBD1 covers 9 bases. This CDR3 contains 15 residues. V shed 5 bases, J shed 5 bases, and the junction held 9 bases outside the gene matches. Germline CDR1 SGHVS, CDR2 FNYEAQ. DNA of the CDR3: TGTGCCAGCAGCGCCCGAACAGGGGGCGGGACTGAAGCTTTCTTT. Translating it yields CASSARTGGGTEAFF.

This clone came up once. This chain links TRBV25-1 with TRBJ2-6; 7 bases are a match to TRBD1. J lost 2 bases, V lost 5 bases, and 9 bases had no gene match. The CDR3 length is 17 residues. Per germline, CDR1 MGHDK and CDR2 SYGVNS. The CDR3 loop reads CASSQNPTGAGANVLTF. The CDR3 DNA follows: TGTGCCAGCAGTCAAAACCCAACAGGGGCTGGGGCCAACGTCCTGACTTTC.

The chain carries TRBV11-3 and TRBJ1-2; 7 positions agree with TRBD1. This CDR3 region has 14 residues. The V gene end was trimmed by 1 base and the J gene end by 4 bases; junction bases not matched to a gene: 3. Germline lookup yields CDR1 SGHNT and CDR2 YENEEA. CDR3 amino acids: CASSLAPGGYGYTF. The CDR3 coding sequence is TGTGCCAGCAGCTTAGCTCCAGGGGGCTATGGCTACACCTTC.

This chain joins TRBV27 and TRBJ2-2; TRBD2 matches 11 bases. The CDR3 sequence is 17 residues long. CDR1 is MNHEY, CDR2 SMNVEV, per germline (reference sequence). V was clipped by 4 bases and J by 5 bases; unmatched bases: 9. The CDR3 DNA follows: TGTGCCAGCAGTTCCCCCTTAGCGGGAGGGAGGACCGGGGAGCTGTTTTTT. Protein product: CASSSPLAGGRTGELFF.

This clone has just a few counts. This chain links TRBV5-8 with TRBJ2-3; no clear D gene. The CDR3 covers 12 residues. The V gene's germline CDR1 is SGHTS and CDR2 YDEGEE. V lost 4 bases to trimming and J lost 10 bases, with 13 bases between them. The CDR3 reads CASSPTPSAQYF. For the CDR3, the DNA is TGTGCCAGCAGCCCGACCCCCTCGGCGCAGTATTTT.

The V call is TRBV5-1, the J call TRBJ2-5; 14 bases match TRBD2. V dropped 5 bases and J dropped 0; count of bases not matched to a gene: 6. Germline V gene lookup returns CDR1 SGHRS and CDR2 YFSETQ. This CDR3 contains 17 residues. The CDR3 protein is CASRSGTSGSYQETQYF. The CDR3 DNA reads TGCGCCAGCAGATCCGGGACTAGCGGGAGCTACCAAGAGACCCAGTACTTC. Using reference TRBV5-1 and TRBJ2-5 for the parts outside the CDR3, the full variable domain is KAGVTQTPRYLIKTRGQQVTLSCSPISGHRSVSWYQQTPGQGLQFLFEYFSETQRNKGNFPGRFSGRQFSNSRSEMNVSTLELGDSALYLCASRSGTSGSYQETQYFGPGTRLLVL.

The rearrangement links TRBV2 to TRBJ2-3; no clear D gene. The CDR3 consists of 14 residues. V lost 11 bases to trimming and J lost 0 bases, with 15 bases between them. Germline V lookup: CDR1 SNHLY, CDR2 FYNNEI. The CDR3 DNA sequence: TGTGCCCAAAGCCCCGGGCAGAGCACAGATACGCAGTATTTT. Translating gives CAQSPGQSTDTQYF.

This chain links TRBV28 with TRBJ2-5; 8 positions match TRBD2. V gave up 7 bases and J gave up 4 bases; unmatched junction bases: 8. CDR1 is MDHEN, CDR2 SYDVKM, per germline. This CDR3 has 14 amino acids. The CDR3 here is CASKAGVPRETQYF. CDR3 nucleotide sequence: TGTGCCAGCAAAGCGGGAGTACCCCGAGAGACCCAGTACTTC.

A single count supports this clone. This chain connects TRBV19 to TRBJ1-4, with 8 bases aligning to TRBD1. CDR1 is LNHDA and CDR2 is SQIVND in the germline V gene (reference sequence). V shed 4 bases and J 8 bases; nucleotides not matched to a gene: 6. The CDR3 length is 14 residues. The CDR3 region is CASSTGGEGEKLFF. The CDR3 bases are TGTGCCAGTAGTACAGGGGGCGAAGGGGAAAAACTGTTTTTT.

The chain uses TRBV14 and TRBJ2-5; 7 nucleotides line up with TRBD2. The CDR3 covers 15 residues. The ends lost 2 bases at V and 4 bases at J; junction bases unmatched: 7. The germline CDR1 and CDR2 sequences are SGHDN and FVKESK. The CDR3, as DNA: TGTGCCAGCAGCCAATTTGTGGGAGGGCCAGAGACCCAGTACTTC. As protein: CASSQFVGGPETQYF.

The rearrangement joins TRBV7-2 to TRBJ2-4; D not certain. Between the trimmed V and J ends, which lost 4 bases and 8 bases, there was a span of 15 bases. Germline V CDR1 and CDR2: SGHTA, FQGNSA. The CDR3 length is 14 residues. CDR3 residues: CASSSQSPPDIQYF. CDR3 nucleotides: TGTGCCAGCAGCTCCCAGTCCCCCCCCGACATTCAGTACTTC. Filled out from reference TRBV7-2 and TRBJ2-4, the complete variable domain reads GAGVSQSPSNKVTEKGKDVELRCDPISGHTALYWYRQSLGQGLEFLIYFQGNSAPDKSGLPSDRFSAERTGGSVSTLTIQRTQQEDSAVYLCASSSQSPPDIQYFGAGTRLSVL.